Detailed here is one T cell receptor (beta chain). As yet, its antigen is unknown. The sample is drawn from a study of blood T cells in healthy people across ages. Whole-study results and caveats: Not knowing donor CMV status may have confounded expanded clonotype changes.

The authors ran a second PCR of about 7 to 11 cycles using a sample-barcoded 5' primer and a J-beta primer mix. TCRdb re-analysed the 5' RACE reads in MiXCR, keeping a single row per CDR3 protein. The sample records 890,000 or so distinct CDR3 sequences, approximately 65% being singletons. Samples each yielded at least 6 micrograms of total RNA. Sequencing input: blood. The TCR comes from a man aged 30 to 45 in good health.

CDR3 region: CASSRRLGTATNNEQYF. For the CDR3, the DNA is TGTGCCAGCAGCCGCCGCCTGGGGACTGCAACCAACAATGAGCAGTACTTC. The gene calls are TRBV7-9 and TRBJ2-7, with D perhaps TRBD2 (6 bases). The CDR3 covers 17 residues. Trimming left V 5 bases short and J 7 bases short, with 27 bases between. Germline lookup yields CDR1 SEHNR and CDR2 FQNEAQ (reference sequence). The whole variable domain, remainder taken from reference TRBV7-9 and TRBJ2-7, is DTGVSQNPRHKITKRGQNVTFRCDPISEHNRLYWYRQTLGQGPEFLTYFQNEAQLEKSRLLSDRFSAERPKGSFSTLEIQRTEQGDSAMYLCASSRRLGTATNNEQYFGPGTRLTVT.